Following are 29 T cell receptor beta chains from one sample sequenced in a study of Graves' ophthalmopathy and Graves' hyperthyroidism. RNA transcripts were the source from which TCR beta CDR3 regions were amplified. RT-PCR with HTBI primers came first, then second-round multiplex PCR. TCRdb re-derived calls from the multiplex PCR reads in MiXCR, one entry per CDR3 protein. The profile covers about 550,000 distinct CDR3 sequences, with approximately 37% appearing a single time and about 4.2% taken by the ten largest. The specimen sequenced was peripheral blood or thyroid tissue (not recorded which). Source of these receptors: an adult man with Graves' hyperthyroidism.

The J gene is TRBJ2-7, the V gene TRBV6-5, with 14 positions matching TRBD2. This CDR3 has 17 residues. Trimming at V came to 5 bases and at J to 0 bases, leaving 6 bases not matched to a gene. Germline loops: CDR1 MNHEY, CDR2 SVGAGI. CDR3 DNA: TGTGCCAGCAGTGTGACTAGCGGGAGGGAGAGCTCCTACGAGCAGTACTTC. Translating gives CASSVTSGRESSYEQYF.

This clonotype has at least ten counts. The chain has TRBV29-1 and TRBJ1-2, with D perhaps TRBD1 (6 bases). The CDR3 length is 13 residues. The ends were cut back, 4 bases at V and 3 bases at J, with 12 bases in the middle. The germline CDR1 and CDR2 sequences are SQVTM and ANQGSEA. As DNA, the CDR3 is TGCAGCGTTGTAGCTGCAGGGGACTATGGCTACACCTTC. Translated: CSVVAAGDYGYTF.

This clonotype was observed at least ten times. The chain uses TRBV11-2 and TRBJ2-7; D possibly corresponds to TRBD1 (6 bases). In germline, CDR1 is SGHAT, CDR2 FQNNGV. The CDR3 has 13 amino acids. The V end lost 6 bases, the J end lost 3 bases, and 12 bases lay between the germline ends. The CDR3 here is CASSRDRYYEQYF. The DNA of the CDR3 is TGTGCCAGCAGTCGCGACAGGTACTACGAGCAGTACTTC.

CDR3 region: CASSPATSGELFF. The CDR3 DNA reads as TGTGCCAGCAGCCCTGCGACTAGCGGGGAGCTGTTTTTT. The chain combines TRBV7-8 with TRBJ2-2, with TRBD2 as a possible D gene (6 bases). With 5 bases removed from V and 7 bases from J, the gap between germline ends came to 11 bases. The germline gives CDR1 SGHVS, CDR2 FQNEAQ. The CDR3 is 13 residues long.

The CDR3 region has the DNA TGCACCCAAACGGGGGGAGCAAACACTGAAGCTTTCTTT. Translating gives CTQTGGANTEAFF. The chain employs TRBV29-1 and TRBJ1-1; maybe TRBD1 (5 bases). From germline, CDR1 is SQVTM and CDR2 ANQGSEA. The CDR3 consists of 13 residues.

This clonotype occurred many times. The chain carries TRBV5-8 and TRBJ1-5; D call uncertain. This CDR3 is built from 15 residues. Trimming removed 0 bases from V and 5 bases from J, with 12 bases in between. Germline CDR1 reads SGHTS; CDR2 reads YDEGEE. The CDR3 protein is CASSLGSSGYQPQHF. The CDR3 coding sequence is TGTGCCAGCAGCTTGGGGTCGTCCGGCTATCAGCCCCAGCATTTT.

With respect to this clonotype: This could be a read error, since a much larger clone is one nucleotide away. The chain carries TRBV25-1 and TRBJ1-1; tentatively, D is TRBD1 (5 bases). This CDR3 spans 16 amino acids. Germline V gene data show CDR1 as MGHDK and CDR2 as SYGVNS. Trimming cost V 5 bases and J 3 bases, with 19 bases left between them. In DNA form, the CDR3 reads TGTGCCAGCAGTCGCATTGGACAAGGGAAGGACACTGAAGCTTTCTTT. The encoded protein is CASSRIGQGKDTEAFF.

The chain employs TRBV29-1 and TRBJ2-7; 11 bases agree with TRBD2. Germline CDR1 is SQVTM and CDR2 is ANQGSEA. Trimming took 8 bases from V and 3 from J; bases not matched to a gene: 6. The CDR3 runs 13 residues. The CDR3 sequence: CSPVTSGIYEQYF. The CDR3 DNA reads TGCAGCCCCGTGACTAGCGGGATCTACGAGCAGTACTTC.

This clonotype was counted only a few times. This may be a read error, as it is one base from a much larger clone. V and J are TRBV20-1 and TRBJ1-5; possible D gene TRBD1, 5 bases. Germline values: CDR1 DFQATT, CDR2 SNEGSKA (reference sequence). This CDR3 contains 13 residues. CDR3 DNA sequence: TGCAGTGCTAGAGGGGGGGGAGGTAAGCCCCGGCATTTT. Its protein is CSARGGGGKPRHF.

This clonotype was observed at least ten times. The chain joins TRBV15 to TRBJ1-4; no reliable D call. The germline V gene has CDR1 LNHNV and CDR2 YYDKDF (reference sequence). Trimming pared 6 bases from V and 0 bases from J, leaving 11 bases between. This CDR3 region has 15 residues. The CDR3 DNA is TGTGCCACCAGGGGGAACCGAGCAACTAATGAAAAACTGTTTTTT. Translation: CATRGNRATNEKLFF.

The gene calls are TRBV20-1 and TRBJ1-2, with TRBD1 matching 8 bases. CDR1 DFQATT and CDR2 SNEGSKA come from the germline V gene (reference sequence). This CDR3 is built from 13 residues. J lost 4 bases, V lost 6 bases, and 7 bases had no gene match. The CDR3 spells CSAEGQDSYGYTF. CDR3 bases: TGCAGTGCGGAGGGACAGGACTCCTATGGCTACACCTTC.

This clonotype turned up a few times. The chain has TRBV5-1 and TRBJ2-7; D is ambiguous. This CDR3 comprises 14 residues. Trimming removed 3 bases at V and 0 bases at J, with 10 bases between. Per the germline V gene, CDR1 is SGHRS and CDR2 is YFSETQ. The chain's CDR3 is CASSSQTSSYEQYF. CDR3 coding DNA: TGCGCCAGCAGCTCCCAAACGAGCTCCTACGAGCAGTACTTC.

At least ten counts were recorded for this clonotype. This chain joins TRBV6-5 and TRBJ1-1, with D unresolved. This CDR3 has 13 amino acids. Germline CDR1 and CDR2: MNHEY and SVGAGI. Trimming took off 4 bases at V and 9 bases at J, with 15 bases between the two ends. As DNA, the CDR3 is TGTGCCAGCAGTTTCGAGGGTTGGGAAAAAGCTTTCTTT. Translated, it gives CASSFEGWEKAFF.

This chain connects TRBV20-1 to TRBJ1-1; possible D gene TRBD1, 6 bases. V was trimmed by 1 base and J by 2 bases, leaving 26 bases between them. The germline gives CDR1 DFQATT, CDR2 SNEGSKA (reference sequence). This CDR3 has 19 amino acids. The CDR3 DNA reads as TGCAGTGCTAGAGGGACCGGACAGCCGAGGGGGGGGATTAACACTGAAGCTTTCTTT. The encoded protein is CSARGTGQPRGGINTEAFF.

This chain joins TRBV29-1 and TRBJ1-1; 8 positions match TRBD1. This CDR3 contains 13 residues. Germline assignment: CDR1 SQVTM and CDR2 ANQGSEA. V was clipped by 6 bases and J by 2 bases; unmatched bases: 5. In DNA form, the CDR3 reads TGCAGCGTACGACAGGGGTTTAACACTGAAGCTTTCTTT. Amino acid sequence: CSVRQGFNTEAFF.

In its sample, this clonotype was seen a few times. The chain employs TRBV6-5 and TRBJ1-2, with TRBD1 identical over 7 bases. The J segment lost 5 bases and the V segment lost 6 bases, leaving 6 bases of the junction unmatched. Germline lookup yields CDR1 MNHEY and CDR2 SVGAGI. The CDR3 extends over 13 amino acids. CDR3: CASSPQGEYGYTF. The CDR3 DNA follows: TGTGCCAGCAGCCCTCAGGGGGAGTATGGCTACACCTTC.

CDR3 DNA sequence: TGTGCCATCAGTGCATCAGGGGCCAACGTCCTGACTTTC. Residues: CAISASGANVLTF. The chain uses TRBV10-3 and TRBJ2-6; D gene uncertain. This CDR3 has 13 amino acids. In germline, CDR1 is ENHRY, CDR2 SYGVKD. The V and J ends lost 4 bases and 4 bases respectively, with 5 bases between them.

Comment on this clonotype: A clone one base away is much larger, so this may be a read error. V and J are TRBV5-4 and TRBJ1-1, with D perhaps matching TRBD1 (5 bases). The V end lost 4 bases, the J end lost 4 bases, and 17 bases lay between the germline ends. Germline-derived CDR1 and CDR2 are SGHNT and YYREEE (reference sequence). This CDR3 has 15 residues. CDR3 bases: TGTGCCAGCAGCCTTGACGGCCTCGGGGGCACTGAAGCTTTCTTT. Protein product: CASSLDGLGGTEAFF.

The CDR3 nucleotides are TGTGCCAGCAGTGAAGCGGGGTACTATGGCTACACCTTC. Its protein product is CASSEAGYYGYTF. The chain recombines TRBV2 with TRBJ1-2; D ambiguous. Germline lookup yields CDR1 SNHLY and CDR2 FYNNEI. This CDR3 is 13 amino acids long. Trimming pared 0 bases from V and 3 bases from J, leaving 5 bases between.

This chain joins TRBV11-2 and TRBJ2-7, with D perhaps TRBD2 (7 bases). The length of the CDR3 is 15 residues. Trimming stripped 5 bases from V and 2 bases from J, with 16 bases between. Germline V gene data show CDR1 as SGHAT and CDR2 as FQNNGV. In DNA form, the CDR3 reads TGTGCCAGCAGCCCGCGTCCGGGGGGCACCTACGAGCAGTACTTC. This codes for CASSPRPGGTYEQYF.

This clonotype was picked up many times. J is TRBJ2-7 and V is TRBV15, with 7 bases matching TRBD2. Germline assignment: CDR1 LNHNV and CDR2 YYDKDF (reference sequence). The CDR3 runs 15 residues. J lost 3 bases, V lost 0 bases, and 5 bases had no gene match. The CDR3 here is CATSRERTGGYEQYF. CDR3 DNA: TGTGCCACCAGCAGAGAACGGACGGGGGGCTACGAGCAGTACTTC.

This clonotype was seen a single time. The chain employs TRBV24-1 and TRBJ2-5, with no clear D. The germline gives CDR1 KGHDR, CDR2 SFDVKD. Trimming removed 2 bases from V and 1 base from J, with 10 bases in between. The CDR3 sequence is 15 residues long. CDR3 sequence reads: CATSDSWLAQETQYF. The DNA of the CDR3 is TGTGCCACCAGTGATTCCTGGCTGGCCCAAGAGACCCAGTACTTC.

The table lists this clonotype with many counts. The chain joins TRBV12-3 or TRBV12-4 to TRBJ2-5; 8 bases are shared with TRBD1. J gave up 6 bases and V 7 bases, and 4 bases lay outside the gene matches. This CDR3 region has 12 residues. CDR3 nucleotide sequence: TGTGCCAGCACCAGACAGGGGAAGACCCAGTACTTC. Translating it yields CASTRQGKTQYF.

This clonotype was seen many times. V gene TRBV5-5 combines with J gene TRBJ2-7, with D hard to call. Germline values: CDR1 SGHKS, CDR2 YYEKEE (reference sequence). The V gene lost 0 bases and the J gene lost 6 bases, with 7 bases spanning the gap. There are 12 residues in the CDR3. The CDR3 region is CASSLEGIEQYF. CDR3 coding DNA: TGTGCCAGCAGCTTGGAGGGAATCGAGCAGTACTTC.

This clonotype was observed a handful of times. The chain employs TRBV2 and TRBJ2-2, with 9 bases aligning to TRBD2. This CDR3 has 18 residues. Per the germline V gene, CDR1 is SNHLY and CDR2 is FYNNEI. V was clipped by 5 bases and J by 4 bases; unmatched bases: 14. CDR3 protein: CASSFRRGGGGGTGELFF. The CDR3 nucleotides read TGTGCCAGCAGTTTCAGGCGGGGGGGGGGAGGCGGCACCGGGGAGCTGTTTTTT.

This clonotype was detected many times. The gene calls are TRBV2 and TRBJ2-7; TRBD1 matches at 9 bases. Looked up from germline, CDR1 is SNHLY and CDR2 is FYNNEI. After removal of 5 bases from V and 12 bases from J, the junction contained 11 bases not matched to a gene. The CDR3 covers 13 residues. This CDR3 is CASSTLHRGQVYF. CDR3 DNA: TGTGCCAGCAGTACCCTGCACAGGGGGCAGGTGTACTTC.

V and J are TRBV7-2 and TRBJ2-6; D is unclear. Germline CDR1 SGHTA, CDR2 FQGNSA. The CDR3 has 14 residues. Trimming stripped 2 bases from V and 4 bases from J, with 6 bases between. The CDR3 sequence: CASSLMTGANVLTF. In DNA form, the CDR3 reads TGTGCCAGCAGCTTAATGACAGGGGCCAACGTCCTGACTTTC.

This chain joins TRBV10-3 and TRBJ1-1, with D possibly matching TRBD1 (6 bases). This CDR3 region has 15 residues. Deletions cut 0 bases from V and 3 bases from J, with 11 bases between. Germline lookup yields CDR1 ENHRY and CDR2 SYGVKD. The CDR3 nucleotides are TGTGCCATCAGTGAGTCCCCCAGGGGCCACACTGAAGCTTTCTTT. Amino acid sequence: CAISESPRGHTEAFF.

This clonotype showed up many times. V is TRBV6-5 and J is TRBJ1-2, with D uncertain. Trimming removed 4 bases at V and 4 bases at J, with 10 bases between. The CDR3 extends over 13 amino acids. Germline CDR1 reads MNHEY; CDR2 reads SVGAGI. The CDR3: CASSSGLRYGYTF. DNA for the CDR3: TGTGCCAGCAGTTCCGGACTGCGCTATGGCTACACCTTC.